A selection of T cell receptor beta chains follows, all from one sample in a study of vaccination and CD4 T cells after COVID-19. Antigen specificity for these receptors is unknown. TCRdb called the PCR reads again in MiXCR, with one record for every CDR3 protein. The data hold about 18,000 distinct CDR3 sequences, with 35% to 50% observed a single time. The source material was CD4+ T cells from blood, cultured in vitro, sampled after SARS-CoV-2 vaccination. These receptors originate from a human donor who had recovered from COVID-19. CDR3s include the opening cysteine and the closing phenylalanine or tryptophan. D genes are given only for firm matches. Clone size is stated in some rows and not others, as once, few, many or a class when expanded.

TRBV6-1	TRBJ1-1	-	-	CASGRLGYPLPEAFF	TGTGCCAGCGGGCGACTAGGATATCCGCTCCCTGAAGCTTTCTTT
TRBV5-5	TRBJ2-5	TRBD2	few	CASSLARLAGGLRETQYF	TGTGCCAGCAGCCTGGCGAGACTAGCGGGGGGGCTTCGGGAGACCCAGTACTTC
TRBV27	TRBJ2-1	TRBD1	-	CASSHLQGPTYNEQFF	TGTGCCAGCAGCCACCTACAGGGGCCAACCTACAATGAGCAGTTCTTC
TRBV6-1	TRBJ1-2	TRBD1	few	CASRSMGTDGYTF	TGTGCCAGCAGAAGCATGGGGACAGACGGCTACACCTTC
TRBV4-3	TRBJ2-7	TRBD2	-	CASSHTPGRGEQYF	TGCGCCAGCAGCCATACGCCTGGGAGGGGCGAGCAGTACTTC
TRBV6-1	TRBJ1-2	-	-	CASSARTGRSHGYTF	TGTGCCAGCAGTGCGCGAACGGGACGGTCTCATGGCTACACCTTC
TRBV4-2	TRBJ2-7	TRBD1	-	CASSQGTGAPYEQYF	TGTGCCAGCAGCCAGGGGACAGGGGCCCCCTACGAGCAGTACTTC
TRBV5-5	TRBJ2-5	TRBD2	-	CASSDGLAGISETQYF	TGTGCCAGCAGCGACGGACTAGCGGGAATTTCAGAGACCCAGTACTTC
TRBV7-6	TRBJ2-7	-	-	CASSWDQSYEQYF	TGTGCCAGCAGCTGGGACCAATCCTACGAGCAGTACTTC
TRBV2	TRBJ1-2	TRBD1	few	CASTQIRTGDGYTF	TGTGCCAGCACCCAAATCCGGACAGGGGACGGCTACACCTTC
TRBV6-1	TRBJ1-1	-	-	CASSPWTERGTEAFF	TGTGCCAGCAGTCCCTGGACAGAACGGGGGACTGAAGCTTTCTTT
TRBV28	TRBJ1-5	TRBD1	-	CASSFNRGPGSNQPQHF	TGTGCCAGCAGTTTTAACAGGGGGCCGGGAAGCAATCAGCCCCAGCATTTT
TRBV20-1	TRBJ2-5	-	-	CSARGGRERTQETQYF	TGCAGTGCTAGAGGTGGTAGGGAACGGACCCAAGAGACCCAGTACTTC
TRBV12-3/TRBV12-4	TRBJ1-1	-	-	CASSFSRDSIRAFF	TGTGCCAGCAGTTTCAGTAGGGACTCCATAAGGGCTTTCTTT
TRBV5-4	TRBJ2-5	TRBD2	once	CASSSGTRVETQYF	TGTGCCAGCAGCTCCGGGACTAGGGTAGAGACCCAGTACTTC
TRBV12-3/TRBV12-4	TRBJ1-1	-	-	CASSLALTGDTEAFF	TGTGCCAGCAGTTTAGCGCTTACCGGGGACACTGAAGCTTTCTTT